Sequencing of this T cell receptor (beta chain) was carried out in a study of T-cell memory formation after mild COVID-19. Study context: Largely, TCR clusters stayed within a single donor.

TCRdb re-derived calls from the 5' RACE reads in MiXCR, one entry per CDR3 protein. The table records over 400,000 distinct CDR3 sequences, 20% to 25% of them present only once. Germline V gene lookup returns CDR1 LNHDA and CDR2 SQIVND (reference sequence). CDR3 length: 13 residues. V was cut by 4 bases and J by 5 bases, with 12 bases left in between. The chain carries TRBV19 and TRBJ2-7, with D maybe TRBD2 (6 bases). Sequencing used PBMCs or a T cell subset sorted from them (not recorded which). The sequence was obtained from an adult woman who had mild COVID-19 (a few samples of this study predate the infection). Cell type and time point are not known. The CDR3 bases are TGTGCCAGTAGTAGGAGGGGCAGCGACGAGCAGTACTTC. This translates into CASSRRGSDEQYF.